The entry that follows covers one T cell receptor (beta chain) sequence. These data come from a study of blood T cell repertoires in COVID-19. Patients at the Seattle site were enrolled during active infection and followed longitudinally. V shed 4 bases and J shed 0 bases, with 16 bases lying between them. The CDR3 consists of 17 residues. Germline CDR1 reads LGHDT; CDR2 reads YNNKEL (reference sequence). Source study methods: Amplification from reference gene primers served as the basis for estimated nucleated cell counts. The assay was immunoSEQ multiplex PCR, and TCRdb's table has in-frame clones only and misses some. V, J and clone size were drawn from that table, and D and trimming were deduced from the DNA. The sample lists about 76,000 clones; 70% to 90% were seen once.

The TCR comes from a man aged 55 to 70 with COVID-19, enrolled during active disease. The gene calls are TRBV3-1 (or the pseudogene TRBV3-2) and TRBJ2-1, with D possibly being TRBD2 (6 bases). Specimen: peripheral blood. The CDR3 here is CASSPGTFGGSYNEQFF. Written as DNA, the CDR3 is TGTGCCAGCAGCCCCGGGACCTTCGGGGGCTCCTACAATGAGCAGTTCTTC.